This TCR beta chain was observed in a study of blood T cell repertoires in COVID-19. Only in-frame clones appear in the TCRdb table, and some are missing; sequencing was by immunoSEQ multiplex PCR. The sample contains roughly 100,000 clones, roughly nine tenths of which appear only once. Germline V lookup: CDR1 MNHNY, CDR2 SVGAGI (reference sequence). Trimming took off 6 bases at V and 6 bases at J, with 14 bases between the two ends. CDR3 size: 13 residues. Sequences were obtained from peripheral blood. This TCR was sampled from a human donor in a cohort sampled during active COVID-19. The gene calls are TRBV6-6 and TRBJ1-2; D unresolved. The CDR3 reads CASRLMSENGYTF. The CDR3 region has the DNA TGTGCCAGCAGACTGATGTCGGAGAATGGCTACACCTTC.